This T cell receptor beta chain was captured in a study of identical twins. Study-wide results and limits: High-abundance cord blood beta clonotypes had fewer insertions; memory repertoires showed none. Out-of-frame alpha sequences shared by twins were enriched for low generation probability.

This clonotype was counted ten times or more. The target antigen is unknown. A universal primer site was created by template switching, with the cDNA bearing unique molecular identifiers. MiXCR, run by TCRdb on the 5' RACE reads, gives a single entry per CDR3 protein. The table has around 650,000 distinct CDR3 sequences, just over 7% seen once. The CDR3 covers 17 residues. Germline V gene data show CDR1 as MNHEY and CDR2 as SVGAGI. With 0 bases removed from V and 1 base from J, the gap between germline ends came to 15 bases. The sample was also reused in another study, on yellow fever vaccine responses in identical twins. That publication notes: Among the twins, the vaccine T cell response reportedly seemed partly convergent and partly personalized.

The TCR comes from a woman aged 18-29 years in good health. This chain connects TRBV6-5 to TRBJ2-5; no firm D call. What was sequenced was PBMCs. The DNA of the CDR3 is TGTGCCAGCAGTTACTCGAGAGGACCGACATCCCAAGAGACCCAGTACTTC. Protein product: CASSYSRGPTSQETQYF.